The present T cell receptor (beta chain) was sequenced within a study of cytomegalovirus exposure and HLA in healthy donors (dated by TCRdb to 2016 to 2017). Some background on the complete study: An earlier analysis of roughly 500 of the donors reported 250 to 300 Gb of sequence data and 117 million unique TCR beta sequences from about 200 million T cells. Among 398 genotyped donors of the cohort, an average of approximately 240,000 unique TCR beta nucleotide sequences was sequenced per donor, of which roughly 18% were non-productive. The number of donors typed differed by locus, with about 620-630 for A, B, C, DRB1 and DQB1, roughly 520 for DQA1, approximately 570 for DPA1, and some 440 for DPB1. All discovery cohort repertoires had been generated on a single sequencing platform. The genetic ancestry cluster associated with self-reported Caucasian donors included 81% of the 398 genotyped donors. Class I and class II HLA loci were covered by the typing at four-digit resolution. The aim of the study was to test whether cataloging public T cell receptors could identify signatures of past pathogen exposure. Donor age, sex, ethnicity and CMV serostatus were compiled alongside the repertoire data. To decide whether each TCR beta V gene segment behaved as functional or pseudogenic, an earlier analysis of 587 of the donors relied on high-throughput TCR beta sequencing. A later genetic analysis took genome-wide SNP genotypes for 398 of the 666 donors and used that subset as a discovery cohort. In addition to the first cohort of 666 subjects, a separate validation cohort of 100 to 150 different subjects was used. Using immunosequencing, the study profiled T cell repertoires from fewer than 700 subjects and related those repertoires to cytomegalovirus serostatus. Roughly 5 DR-DQ haplotypes were treated as single units for association and clustering because of strong linkage in the cohort. The study combined high-throughput TCR immunosequencing, statistical association of individual TCRs with disease status, and machine learning to predict cytomegalovirus infection status. Rather than using new phenotypic data, the later analysis identified candidate immune exposures from TCR beta sequences and from how often those sequences occurred across donors. A later analysis re-analyzed previously published TCR beta repertoires from about 730 donors and added high-resolution HLA genotyping to study TCR occurrence patterns. Roughly 300 gigabases of sequencing data and around 85 million unique TCR sequences made up an early release that covered around 640 HLA-typed donors.

In total, 600 or so healthy bone marrow donors made up the cohort. Cohort members were all nominally healthy when sampled, although unrecorded immune exposures were likely present. The donor tested CMV seropositive, placing the donor among the 250 to 350 seropositive members of the cohort. A peripheral blood sample was collected from each donor, and TCR beta sequencing was performed on peripheral blood mononuclear cells. Genomic DNA was extracted from the blood cell samples with the Qiagen DNeasy Blood Extraction Kit. Including cysteine and phenylalanine, the CDR3 has 17 amino acids. CDR3 DNA only is kept here, 51 bases in frame from base 1. Per the germline V gene, SNHLY is the CDR1 and FYNNEI is the CDR2. V ends up 6 bases short and J 4 bases short, with an unmatched junction base count of 8. This clone was observed at least ten times. The specificity of this receptor is unknown. Base-call qualities are not available, and no considerably larger clone is one nucleotide away.

Overall results and qualifications from the work: Three of the identified cytomegalovirus-associated TCR beta chains were confirmed in vitro to be specific for cytomegalovirus antigens. In the study, approximately 150 TCR beta chains were listed as associated with cytomegalovirus. A group of highly shared sequence variants was considered likely to be a technical artifact of the sequencing pipeline. Linkage disequilibrium might explain the correlated functional status among segregating V segments, but an unknown experimental factor could not be excluded. An association between a missense DCLRE1C variant and V-gene and J-gene trimming of TCR beta chains was found in a later genetic analysis and replicated in an independent cohort. Strong co-occurrence of HLA alleles, especially DR and DQ, made assigning TCR associations to individual alleles difficult. Across donors, most TCR sequences were observed very rarely, whereas some public TCRs were present in many individuals. A later genetic analysis reported fewer N-insertions in productive TCRs among donors in an Asian-associated ancestry cluster than the roughly 650-donor mean. In a later analysis, several top co-occurrence clusters were reported to appear linked to parvovirus B19, influenza, CMV and Epstein-Barr virus. According to a later analysis, most CMV-associated TCR beta chains appeared to be HLA-restricted, and the HLA associations seemed to be driven largely by CMV exposure. A further reported finding was that TCR beta sequences accurately predicted the HLA-A and HLA-B alleles for most subjects in the first cohort. Because some donors lacked HLA typing at each locus, the association tests relied only on the typed subset. The cohort was sequenced for TCR beta chains only, and without alpha or paired-chain data the features that could be detected were limited. For the cohort, immune exposure information was limited to CMV serostatus. The classifier was reported to diagnose cytomegalovirus status with high specificity and sensitivity in both the original and validation cohorts. Because counts were too low, roughly 18 rarely observed V segments, including chromosome 9 orphons, were left out of the earlier analysis of about 500 of the donors. Some IMGT-functional V segments, including TRBV6-2 and TRBV6-3, could not be told apart with the 87-base-pair reads, so those segments were excluded. The authors suggested that the approach could potentially be extended to other disease states and immunological phenotypes. The presence/absence analyses assumed that sequencing depth was roughly uniform across donors, and that assumption may not be true. In a later analysis, HLA-associated TCR beta chains showed more clonal expansion and lower generation probabilities than non-associated chains that were equally common. In a later analysis, some 18,000 TCR beta sequences were associated with specific HLA alleles at a false discovery rate of 0.05. In a later analysis, TCR association rates were found to vary across HLA loci, with the most associated TCRs seen for DRB1 alleles and the fewest for HLA-C alleles. In an earlier analysis of approximately 590 of the donors, most TCR beta V segments appeared in productive rearrangements about 90% or about 30% of the time, broadly matching IMGT annotations.

Library preparation used the immunoSEQ multiplex PCR assay. For the multiplex PCR, a mixture combining 60 forward primers for TCR Vbeta segments and 13 reverse primers for TCR Jbeta segments was used. Amplification of the CDR3 region of rearranged TCR beta genes was performed with a multiplex PCR assay on genomic DNA. On the Illumina HiSeq System, the amplified TCR beta libraries were sequenced as 87-base-pair reads. As for how the authors treated the data: A later analysis tallied tens of millions of unique TCR beta chains across the 666 repertoires, and around 9.9 million of those chains were shared by two or more donors. To remove PCR and sequencing errors, raw reads were error-corrected and collapsed into unique sequences using a nearest-neighbor algorithm that merged closely related sequences. To assign V, D and J gene segments, CDR3 sequences were aligned to IMGT reference sequences. For a sequence to be retained, a match of at least six nucleotides to both a V gene segment and a J gene segment was required. Rearrangements were classified as productive when the CDR3 lacked stop codons and remained in frame with V and J, and all other rearrangements were classified as non-productive. Following IMGT convention, CDR3 was defined as the stretch from the second conserved V-encoded cysteine to the conserved J-encoded phenylalanine. The earlier analysis of 587 of the donors excluded sequences that lacked an unambiguous match to a single V gene segment. In an earlier analysis of 587 of the donors, V segments were called functional above 56.7% productive rearrangements and were called segregating when the between-donor standard deviation exceeded 5%. A statistical classification framework was developed to diagnose cytomegalovirus status using the catalog of TCR beta chain sequences. V and J gene assignment, in a later analysis, came from comparing TCR nucleotide sequences with IMGT/GENE-DB human TR gene sequences. The TCRdist pipeline was used in a later analysis to assign CDR3 sequences and most-parsimonious VDJ recombination scenarios. In a later analysis, every TCR beta chain was defined by the combination of its CDR3 amino acid sequence and its V-gene family, and reads without a unique V-gene family were dropped. In a later analysis, a few hundred highly shared, low-generation-probability nucleotide sequences were removed to address suspected cross-contamination and a sequencing artifact. In a later analysis, a clonal expansion index was calculated for each public chain from normalized within-repertoire ranks of inferred template counts. In a later analysis, generation probabilities were computed using a VDJ recombination model fitted to out-of-frame rearrangements, and the results were checked against IGoR. A later analysis scored TCR-TCR, TCR-HLA and TCR-CMV co-occurrence with hypergeometric tests, applying a repertoire-size bias correction to TCR pairs. A later analysis estimated false discovery rates by permuting HLA or CMV assignments 20 times. In a later analysis, co-occurring TCRs were grouped using DBSCAN, with TCRdist sequence similarity added in when clustering inside HLA-allele-positive subsets. Co-occurrence clustering excluded repertoires with fewer than 30,000 or more than 120,000 public chains, plus five with anomalous nucleotide sharing. TCRdb provides this immuneACCESS table in a form limited to in-frame rearrangements. Some clones are lacking; in checked studies, under half of them reflect an unresolved V gene, and why the rest are absent is not known. V, J and clone size reflect that table, while D and trimming were determined from the DNA. The sample table shows over 150,000 clones, and about 80% are seen once. Approximately 1.4% of the sample is taken by the ten largest.

Sequences were obtained from PBMCs. Recombination linked TRBV2 to TRBJ2-5; TRBD2 agrees with 16 junctional bases. This clonotype originated in a girl aged 10 to 17 in good health and CMV-seropositive. The nucleotides are TGTGCCAGCAGGCCGGGACTAGCGGGGGGGCAGCGAGAGACCCAGTACTTC. Its protein is CASRPGLAGGQRETQYF.